The rows below give T cell receptor beta chains drawn from one sample of a study of patients and donors after allogeneic stem cell transplantation. TCRdb itself ran the RT-PCR reads through MiXCR, one entry per CDR3 protein. The sample contains about 960,000 distinct CDR3 sequences, roughly 17% of which appear only once. Sequencing was carried out using blood, either unsorted or a sorted T cell fraction (not recorded which). These receptors all come from a human donor who was either an allogeneic HSCT recipient or a stem cell or donor lymphocyte infusion donor (not recorded which). It is not recorded whose cells these are; they may come from a transplant donor. CDR3s include the opening cysteine and the closing phenylalanine or tryptophan. The D gene is left open where the match is weak. Clone size appears in some rows only: once, few, many, or a class for an expanded clone.

abundance,v_gene,d_gene,j_gene,CDR3nt,CDR3aa
-,TRBV6-5,-,TRBJ2-5,TGTGCCAGCAGTTTCCTGAAGGGCGAGACCCAGTACTTC,CASSFLKGETQYF
-,TRBV5-6,-,TRBJ1-6,TGTGCCAGCAGCTTGGATAAAGGAGTCTATAATTCACCCCTCCACTTT,CASSLDKGVYNSPLHF
few,TRBV5-1,TRBD2,TRBJ2-1,TGCGCCAGCAGCTTGGATTCTGGGACTAGCAAAGGCAATGAGCAGTTCTTC,CASSLDSGTSKGNEQFF
many,TRBV5-1,-,TRBJ1-1,TGCGCCAGCAGCTTGGGTGGGGCGGGGACTGAAGCTTTCTTT,CASSLGGAGTEAFF
few,TRBV3-1,-,TRBJ1-2,TGTGCCAGCAGCCAGACTCGGGACGGCTATGGCTACACCTTC,CASSQTRDGYGYTF
few,TRBV12-3/TRBV12-4,TRBD1,TRBJ1-1,TGTGCCAGCAGTTGGCTGGACAGGGCGGCTTTCTTT,CASSWLDRAAFF
-,TRBV5-1,TRBD2,TRBJ2-7,TGCGCCAGCAGCTTAGCGACTAGCGGGGGGGTCTACGAGCAGTACTTC,CASSLATSGGVYEQYF
few,TRBV20-1,-,TRBJ2-7,TGCAGTGCCCCAACGCCGCACGAGCAGTACTTC,CSAPTPHEQYF
few,TRBV21-1,-,TRBJ1-4,TGTGCCAGCAGCACCCCGGACAGGGCTGCTGCGACTAATGAAAAACTGTTTTTT,CASSTPDRAAATNEKLFF
-,TRBV3-1,TRBD1,TRBJ2-1,TGTGCCAGCAGCCAAGGACAGGGGGCCCCCCGTGAGCAGTTCTTC,CASSQGQGAPREQFF
-,TRBV21-1,-,TRBJ2-1,TGTGCCAGCAGCAACTCGACCCCCGGGACAGGGCGGTTCTTC,CASSNSTPGTGRFF
once,TRBV7-8,TRBD2,TRBJ2-5,TGTGCCAGCATGGCCCCTTTTGTTAGCGGGAAAGAGACCCAGTACTTC,CASMAPFVSGKETQYF
-,TRBV6-1,-,TRBJ2-5,TGTGCCAGCAGTCCGACTCCCGGGACGGTGGGGGAGACCCAGTACTTC,CASSPTPGTVGETQYF
few,TRBV20-1,-,TRBJ1-2,TGCAGTGCTAGCCTCCGGGACACACGCTATGGCTACACCTTC,CSASLRDTRYGYTF
many,TRBV6-1,-,TRBJ2-7,TGTGCCTTACAACCTAGGGTAAGCTCCTACGAGCAGTACTTC,CALQPRVSSYEQYF
few,TRBV25-1,-,TRBJ1-6,TGTGCCAGCAGCGACGGAGGGGGATATAATTCACCCCTCCACTTT,CASSDGGGYNSPLHF
-,TRBV27,-,TRBJ1-1,TGTGCCAGCAGTTTAGGTGGGATCGCCACTGAAGCTTTCTTT,CASSLGGIATEAFF
-,TRBV6-5,TRBD1,TRBJ2-7,TGTGCCAGCAGTTCCGGGACAGTGCCAGGCGAGCAGTACTTC,CASSSGTVPGEQYF
-,TRBV6-5,-,TRBJ2-7,-,CASSFGIGSVDYF
-,TRBV5-1,TRBD1,TRBJ2-7,TGCGCCAGCAGCATGGACAGGGACGACGAGCAGTACTTC,CASSMDRDDEQYF
-,TRBV18,TRBD1,TRBJ1-2,TGTGCCAGCTCTGGCGGGACAGGGGGCTATGGCTACACCTTC,CASSGGTGGYGYTF
-,TRBV5-6,-,TRBJ1-2,TGTGCCAGCAGCTTCAGCCCGGGGGACCGTAACTATGGCTACACCTTC,CASSFSPGDRNYGYTF
few,TRBV20-1,-,TRBJ1-1,TGCAGTGCTAGTTCCCCCCCGCAGGAGTGGAAAGCTTTCTTT,CSASSPPQEWKAFF
few,TRBV4-2,-,TRBJ2-5,TGTGCCAGCAGCCAAGCCAGGGACTTTCAGACCCAGTACTTC,CASSQARDFQTQYF
few,TRBV6-2/TRBV6-3,-,TRBJ1-1,TGTGCCAGCAGTTACCGGGGCAAGAACACTGAAGCTTTCTTT,CASSYRGKNTEAFF
few,TRBV9,-,TRBJ1-2,TGTGCCAGCAGCTCGCAGTCGGGGCCTTTCGGCTATGGCTACACCTTC,CASSSQSGPFGYGYTF
few,TRBV7-2,TRBD1,TRBJ2-7,TGTGCCAGCAGCAAGGGGACAGGGAACCCCTACGAGCAGTACTTC,CASSKGTGNPYEQYF
-,TRBV7-6,-,TRBJ1-3,TGTGCCAGCGGTGATTCAACACCCTCTGGAAACACCATATATTTT,CASGDSTPSGNTIYF
-,TRBV6-1,-,TRBJ1-2,TGTGCCAGCAGTGTAGGTGGGGATAATGGCTACACCTTC,CASSVGGDNGYTF
once,TRBV5-1,-,TRBJ1-1,TGCGCCAGCAGCCATACTTGGGGGGACACTGAAGCTTTCTTT,CASSHTWGDTEAFF
many,TRBV4-2,-,TRBJ2-1,TGTGCCAGCAGCCAAGATCTCCCGGGCGGCCAGTATGAGCAGTTCTTC,CASSQDLPGGQYEQFF
few,TRBV12-3/TRBV12-4,-,TRBJ2-5,TGTGCCAGCAGTCAGAGGTACCAAGAGACCCAGTACTTC,CASSQRYQETQYF
-,TRBV9,-,TRBJ2-1,TGTGCCAGCAGCGTGGGCGGGTCCGATAACAATGAGCAGTTCTTC,CASSVGGSDNNEQFF
few,TRBV12-3/TRBV12-4,-,TRBJ1-5,TGTGCCAGCGTCGCTCGGGGCGCCAGCAATCAGCCCCAGCATTTT,CASVARGASNQPQHF
few,TRBV2,-,TRBJ2-2,TGTGCCAGCAGTGAATTCGACGGGAGCACCGGGGAGCTGTTTTTT,CASSEFDGSTGELFF
-,TRBV27,-,TRBJ1-1,TGTGCCAGCAGTCCCAGTCCCGGGACAATTGAAGCTTTCTTT,CASSPSPGTIEAFF
few,TRBV20-1,TRBD1,TRBJ2-3,TGCAGTGCTAGAGTCACAGGGGGAGGCACAGATACGCAGTATTTT,CSARVTGGGTDTQYF
few,TRBV29-1,-,TRBJ1-1,TGCAGCGTTGGGGAAAAGCCGGCCGGCGGAGCTTTCTTT,CSVGEKPAGGAFF
few,TRBV2,TRBD1,TRBJ1-1,TGTGCCAGCAAACGACAGGGGGGCACTGAAGCTTTCTTT,CASKRQGGTEAFF
-,TRBV25-1,-,TRBJ2-3,TGTGCCAGCAGTGACAGAACCAATACGCAGTATTTT,CASSDRTNTQYF
-,TRBV20-1,TRBD1,TRBJ1-4,TGCAGTGCGAGAAGGACAGGGGATGAAAAACTGTTTTTT,CSARRTGDEKLFF
-,TRBV7-9,TRBD1,TRBJ1-2,TGTGCCAGCAGCCCGTACTCCCAGACAGGGTATCATGGCTACACCTTC,CASSPYSQTGYHGYTF
few,TRBV9,-,TRBJ2-2,TGTGCCAGCAGCGTAGCTGTAACTCGGGGCACCGGGGAGCTGTTTTTT,CASSVAVTRGTGELFF
-,TRBV7-2,TRBD1,TRBJ2-1,TGTGCCAGCAGCACCCCCTACAGGGGGCCAACCTACAATGAGCAGTTCTTC,CASSTPYRGPTYNEQFF
-,TRBV10-3,TRBD1,TRBJ1-2,TGTGCCATCAGTGAAGGGCAGGGGGCGCGAGGCTACACCTTC,CAISEGQGARGYTF
few,TRBV24-1,-,TRBJ2-5,TGTGCCACCAGTGGTGGAGGGTCACAAGAGACCCAGTACTTC,CATSGGGSQETQYF
many,TRBV11-1,-,TRBJ2-3,TGTGCCAGCAGCTTCCTGCAGGTCACGGATACGCAGTATTTT,CASSFLQVTDTQYF
many,TRBV20-1,-,TRBJ1-5,TGCAGTGCTAGAGATCTCGTCGGACATAGCAATCAGCCCCAGCATTTT,CSARDLVGHSNQPQHF
-,TRBV6-6,TRBD1,TRBJ2-1,TGTGCCAGCAGCAGGGACAGCTTCAATGAGCAGTTCTTC,CASSRDSFNEQFF
-,TRBV5-1,-,TRBJ1-1,TGCGCCAGCAGCCCGCTGGGAACAAGTAGCATGAACACTGAAGCTTTCTTT,CASSPLGTSSMNTEAFF
few,TRBV4-3,TRBD2,TRBJ2-3,TGCGCCAGCAGCCCCCTAGCGGCCCCTAGCACAGATACGCAGTATTTT,CASSPLAAPSTDTQYF
few,TRBV20-1,TRBD2,TRBJ2-5,TGCAGTGCTAGGTCTCAAGGCCAGCGGGGGATGACACAGACCCAGTACTTC,CSARSQGQRGMTQTQYF